The T cell receptor (beta chain) under discussion was sequenced for a study of blood T cell repertoires in COVID-19. Whole-study context: Sites in the United States, Italy and Spain provided acute and convalescent COVID-19 samples.

This CDR3 is 12 amino acids long. The germline V gene encodes CDR1 SNHLY and CDR2 FYNNEI. The V gene end was trimmed by 4 bases and the J gene end by 10 bases; junction bases not matched to a gene: 3. Repertoires were generated with immunoSEQ multiplex PCR, while TCRdb's copy carries only in-frame clones and drops some. The sample records roughly 91,000 clones, around 85% being singletons. In its sample, this clone was seen once. Source material: peripheral blood. The V call is TRBV2, the J call TRBJ1-1; 10 positions agree with TRBD1. This sequence was found in a man in his 70s with acute or convalescent COVID-19. As DNA, the CDR3 is TGTGCCAGCAGTGGCGACAGGGGGCGAGCTTTCTTT. This sequence encodes CASSGDRGRAFF.